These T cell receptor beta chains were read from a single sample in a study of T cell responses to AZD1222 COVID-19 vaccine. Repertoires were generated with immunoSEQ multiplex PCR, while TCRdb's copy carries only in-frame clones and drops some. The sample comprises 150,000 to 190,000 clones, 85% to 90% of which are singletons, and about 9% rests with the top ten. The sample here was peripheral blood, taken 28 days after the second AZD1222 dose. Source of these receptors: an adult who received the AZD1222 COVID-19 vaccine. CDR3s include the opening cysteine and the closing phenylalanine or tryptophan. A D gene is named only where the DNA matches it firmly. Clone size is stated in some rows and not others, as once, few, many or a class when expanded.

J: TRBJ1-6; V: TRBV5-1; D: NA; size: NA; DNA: TGCGCCAGCAGCTTGGGCAGATATAATTCACCCCTCCACTTT; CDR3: CASSLGRYNSPLHF
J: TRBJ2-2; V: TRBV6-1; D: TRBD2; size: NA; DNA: TGTGCCAGCGCACTAGCGACCGGGGAGCTGTTTTTT; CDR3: CASALATGELFF
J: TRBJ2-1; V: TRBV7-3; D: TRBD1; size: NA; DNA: TGTGCCAGCAGTAGACAGGGTGGGCTCTACAATGAGCAGTTCTTC; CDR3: CASSRQGGLYNEQFF
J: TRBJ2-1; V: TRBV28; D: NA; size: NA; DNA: TGTGCCAGCAGTTTCGGATACAATGAGCAGTTCTTC; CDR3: CASSFGYNEQFF
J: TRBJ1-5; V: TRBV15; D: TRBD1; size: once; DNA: TGTGCCACCAGCCTCGATGGACAGGGGGCGAATCAGCCCCAGCATTTT; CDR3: CATSLDGQGANQPQHF
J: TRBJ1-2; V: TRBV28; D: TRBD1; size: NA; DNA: TGTGCCAGCAGTCGGACAGGGGGCAGCTATGGCTACACCTTC; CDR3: CASSRTGGSYGYTF
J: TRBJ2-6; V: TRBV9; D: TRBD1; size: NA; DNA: TGTGCCAGCAGCGCCCAGGGGGTTGGGGCCAACGTCCTGACTTTC; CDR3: CASSAQGVGANVLTF
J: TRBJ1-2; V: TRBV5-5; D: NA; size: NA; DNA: TGTGCCAGCAGCTTGGGACAGAGCTATGGCTACACCTTC; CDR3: CASSLGQSYGYTF
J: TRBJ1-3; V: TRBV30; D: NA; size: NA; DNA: TGTGCCTGGAAGACAGGCGGAAACACCATATATTTT; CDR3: CAWKTGGNTIYF
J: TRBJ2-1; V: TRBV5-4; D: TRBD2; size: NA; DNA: TGTGCCAGCAGCTTCAGCGGGAGAGCCAATGAGCAGTTCTTC; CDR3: CASSFSGRANEQFF
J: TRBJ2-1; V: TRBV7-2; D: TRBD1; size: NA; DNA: TGTGCCAGCAGCTTAGAGGGGGGACAGGCCCGAGGGGCTTACAATGAGCAGTTCTTC; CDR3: CASSLEGGQARGAYNEQFF
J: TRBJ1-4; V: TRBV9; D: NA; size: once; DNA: TGTGCCAGCAGCTCGACCCCGATAGGGCAGGGCGAACTGTTTTTT; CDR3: CASSSTPIGQGELFF
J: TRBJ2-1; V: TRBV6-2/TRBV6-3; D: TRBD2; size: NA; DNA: TGTGCCAGCAGCCCAACCGGGCTAGCGGGAGGCCCTAATGAGCAGTTCTTC; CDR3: CASSPTGLAGGPNEQFF
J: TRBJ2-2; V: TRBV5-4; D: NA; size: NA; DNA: TGTGCCAGCAGCCGACTTCCGGGACACGGGAACACCGGGGAGCTGTTTTTT; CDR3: CASSRLPGHGNTGELFF
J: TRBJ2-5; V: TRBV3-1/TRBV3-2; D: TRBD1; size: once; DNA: TGTGCCAGCAGCCTCCGGACAGGGGGAACAGAGACCCAGTACTTC; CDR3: CASSLRTGGTETQYF
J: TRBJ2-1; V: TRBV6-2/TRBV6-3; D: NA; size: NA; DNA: TGTGCCAGCAGTTTTACTACCTCCGGTACCCCCACCGACAGCTCCTACAATGAGCAGTTCTTC; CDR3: CASSFTTSGTPTDSSYNEQFF
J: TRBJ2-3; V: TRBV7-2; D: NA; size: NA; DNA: TGTGCCAGCAGCAGGGGGAGAACATCAGGCGATACGCAGTATTTT; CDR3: CASSRGRTSGDTQYF
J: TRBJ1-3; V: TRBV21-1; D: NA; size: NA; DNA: TGTGCCAGCAGCAAAACCCATACAAGCTCTGGAAACACCATATATTTT; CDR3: CASSKTHTSSGNTIYF
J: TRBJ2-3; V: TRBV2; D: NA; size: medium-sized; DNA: TGTGCCAGCCACTCGGAGGGCCTAAAGCAGTATTTT; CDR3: CASHSEGLKQYF
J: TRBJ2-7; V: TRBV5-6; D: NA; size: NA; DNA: TGTGCCAGCAGCCCCATGGGGGGCCCTCTCTCCTACGAGCAGTACTTC; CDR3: CASSPMGGPLSYEQYF
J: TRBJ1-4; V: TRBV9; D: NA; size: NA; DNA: TGTGCCAGCAGCGTAGGGGAACAGGGCGGGGAAAAACTGTTTTTT; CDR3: CASSVGEQGGEKLFF
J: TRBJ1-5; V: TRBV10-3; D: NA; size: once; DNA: TGTGCCATCAGTGAGTCTTGGATGGTGGGTAGCAATCAGCCCCAGCATTTT; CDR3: CAISESWMVGSNQPQHF
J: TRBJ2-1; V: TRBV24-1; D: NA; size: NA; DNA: TGTGCCACCAGTGATCGCCAGGGAAATCGCAATGAGCAGTTCTTC; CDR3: CATSDRQGNRNEQFF
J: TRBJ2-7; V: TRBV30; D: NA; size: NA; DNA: TGTGCCTGGAGGGGTAACAGGGGAGGCGACGAGCAGTACTTC; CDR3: CAWRGNRGGDEQYF
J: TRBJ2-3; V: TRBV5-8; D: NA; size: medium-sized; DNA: TGTGCCAGCAGCGGCGAGCGACCCAGCACAGATACGCAGTATTTT; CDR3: CASSGERPSTDTQYF
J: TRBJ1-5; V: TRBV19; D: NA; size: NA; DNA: TGTGCCAGTACATACGGGGGGGGAGGTAGCAATCAGCCCCAGCATTTT; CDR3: CASTYGGGGSNQPQHF
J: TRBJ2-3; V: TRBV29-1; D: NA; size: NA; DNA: TGCAGCGTTGAAACACCGCCTGGGGATACGCAGTATTTT; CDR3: CSVETPPGDTQYF
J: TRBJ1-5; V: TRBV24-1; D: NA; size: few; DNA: TGTGCCACCAGTGATTTATCGGGTAATCAGCCCCAGCATTTT; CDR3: CATSDLSGNQPQHF
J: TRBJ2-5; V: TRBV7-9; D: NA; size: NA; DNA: TGTGCCAGCAGCTTTCTTTTCGGCCAAGAGACCCAGTACTTC; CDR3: CASSFLFGQETQYF
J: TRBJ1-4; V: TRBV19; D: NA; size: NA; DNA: TGTGCCAGTAGTATACGGGGCCCGAATGAAAAACTGTTTTTT; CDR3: CASSIRGPNEKLFF
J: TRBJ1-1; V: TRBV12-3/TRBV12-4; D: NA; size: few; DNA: TGTGCCAGCAGTCCAACAGGGTCTAGGGAAGCTTTCTTT; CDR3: CASSPTGSREAFF
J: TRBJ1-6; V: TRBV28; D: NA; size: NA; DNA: TGTGCCACCAGACGTGAGGGGAGGTATAATTCACCCCTCCACTTT; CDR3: CATRREGRYNSPLHF
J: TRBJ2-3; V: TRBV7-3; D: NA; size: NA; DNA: TGTGCCAGCTCGATATCGGATACGCAGTATTTT; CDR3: CASSISDTQYF
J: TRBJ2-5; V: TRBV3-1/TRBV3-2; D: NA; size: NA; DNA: TGTGCCAGCAGCCAAGATCGTCCTAGGGAGCTGACCCAGTACTTC; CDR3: CASSQDRPRELTQYF
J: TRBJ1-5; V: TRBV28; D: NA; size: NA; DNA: TGTGCCAGCAGTTTATTGGGGCAGGGCGATCAGCCCCAGCATTTT; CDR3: CASSLLGQGDQPQHF
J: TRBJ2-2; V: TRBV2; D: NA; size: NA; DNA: TGTGCCAGCAGCGAGGACCCGGGGCATGGCGGGGAGCTGTTTTTT; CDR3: CASSEDPGHGGELFF
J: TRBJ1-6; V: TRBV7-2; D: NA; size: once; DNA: TGTGCCAGCAGCTTCCGAGGAAGGGATTCACCCCTCCACTTT; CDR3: CASSFRGRDSPLHF